This entry features one TCR beta chain sequence. The antigen is not known. The data derive from a study of T cell responses to AZD1222 COVID-19 vaccine. TCRdb's copy holds only in-frame clones and misses some; the assay was immunoSEQ multiplex PCR. The sample has about 120,000 clones, 87% seen once. Study-level results: Nearly half of unique spike-specific TCRs reportedly avoided B.1.351 and B.1.1.7 mutated regions. Spike-specific TCR breadth and depth rose after two AZD1222 doses.

The sample in question was peripheral blood, obtained on day 0 of AZD1222 vaccination. The TCR originated in an adult in good health.

CDR3 nucleotides: TGTGCCAGCAGCTTGTCGGGACAGGGGGGGATCTACGAGCAGTACTTC. It codes for CASSLSGQGGIYEQYF. The chain joins TRBV5-8 to TRBJ2-7, with TRBD1 identical over 11 bases. Germline CDR1 is SGHTS and CDR2 is YDEGEE. The CDR3 has 16 residues. J gave up 3 bases and V 1 base, and 6 bases lay outside the gene matches.